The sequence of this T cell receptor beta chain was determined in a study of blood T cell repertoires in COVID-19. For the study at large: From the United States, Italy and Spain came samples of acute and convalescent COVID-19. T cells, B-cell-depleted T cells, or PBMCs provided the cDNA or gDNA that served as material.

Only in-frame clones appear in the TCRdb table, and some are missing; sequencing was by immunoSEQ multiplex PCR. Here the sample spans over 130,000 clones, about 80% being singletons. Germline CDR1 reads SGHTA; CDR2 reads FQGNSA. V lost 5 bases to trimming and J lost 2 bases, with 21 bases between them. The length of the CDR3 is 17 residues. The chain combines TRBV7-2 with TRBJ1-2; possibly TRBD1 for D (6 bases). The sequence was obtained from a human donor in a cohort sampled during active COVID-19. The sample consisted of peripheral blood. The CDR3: CASSPKYRTGPNYGYTF. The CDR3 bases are TGTGCCAGCAGCCCAAAATACCGCACAGGGCCCAACTATGGCTACACCTTC.